This record covers a single TCR beta chain. The data are from a study of control samples from healthy donors and cancer patients. Only in-frame clones appear in the TCRdb table, and some are missing; sequencing was by immunoSEQ multiplex PCR. Found here are about 82,000 clones, about 89% of them singletons; the top ten hold about 7.1%. The CDR3 runs 16 residues. V lost 2 bases to trimming and J lost 3 bases, with 14 bases between them. Germline V gives CDR1 SEHNR, CDR2 FQNEAQ (reference sequence). Sequenced: blood. This clonotype was sampled from a man between 45 and 60 years old in good health. This chain connects TRBV7-9 to TRBJ2-1, with D maybe TRBD2 (6 bases). In DNA, the CDR3 is TGTGCCAGCAGCTTATCGGGACGGGGGTTCTACAATGAGCAGTTCTTC. Translating gives CASSLSGRGFYNEQFF.